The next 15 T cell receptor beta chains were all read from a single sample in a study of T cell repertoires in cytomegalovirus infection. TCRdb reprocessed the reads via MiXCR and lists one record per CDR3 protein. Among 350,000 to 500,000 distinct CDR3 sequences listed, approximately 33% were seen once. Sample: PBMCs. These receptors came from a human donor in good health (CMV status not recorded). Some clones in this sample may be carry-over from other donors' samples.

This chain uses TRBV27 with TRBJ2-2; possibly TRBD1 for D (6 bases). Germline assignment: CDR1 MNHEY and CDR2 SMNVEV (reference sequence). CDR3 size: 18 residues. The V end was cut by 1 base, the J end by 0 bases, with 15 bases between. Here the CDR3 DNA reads TGTGCCAGCAGTTTATTAGGGGCGCCAGGGGCGAACACCGGGGAGCTGTTTTTT. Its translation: CASSLLGAPGANTGELFF.

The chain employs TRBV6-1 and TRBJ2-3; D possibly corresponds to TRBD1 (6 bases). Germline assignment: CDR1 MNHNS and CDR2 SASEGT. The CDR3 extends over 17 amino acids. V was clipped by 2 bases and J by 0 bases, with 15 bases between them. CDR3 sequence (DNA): TGTGCCAGCAGTGAAAGGGGGTCCCTGGGGAGCACAGATACGCAGTATTTT. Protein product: CASSERGSLGSTDTQYF.

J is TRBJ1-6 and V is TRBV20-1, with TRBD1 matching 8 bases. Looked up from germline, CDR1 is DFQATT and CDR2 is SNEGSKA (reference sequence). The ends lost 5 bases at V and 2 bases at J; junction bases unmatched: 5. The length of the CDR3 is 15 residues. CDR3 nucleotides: TGCAGTGCTCCGACAGGGGAGGCCTATAATTCACCCCTCCACTTT. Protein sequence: CSAPTGEAYNSPLHF.

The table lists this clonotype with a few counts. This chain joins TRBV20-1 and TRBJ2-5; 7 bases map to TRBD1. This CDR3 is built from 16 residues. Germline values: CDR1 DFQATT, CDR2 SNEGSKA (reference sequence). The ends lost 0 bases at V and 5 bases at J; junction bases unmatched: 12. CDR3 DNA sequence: TGCAGTGCTAGAGACCCACCGGGACAGTCTATGGAGACCCAGTACTTC. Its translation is CSARDPPGQSMETQYF.

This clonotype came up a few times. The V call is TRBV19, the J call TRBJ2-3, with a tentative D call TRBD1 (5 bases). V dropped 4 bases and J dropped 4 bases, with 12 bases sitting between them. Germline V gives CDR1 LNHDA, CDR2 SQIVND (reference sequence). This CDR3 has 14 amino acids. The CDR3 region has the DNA TGTGCCAGTAGTACACAGGTCTCGGCAGATACGCAGTATTTT. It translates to CASSTQVSADTQYF. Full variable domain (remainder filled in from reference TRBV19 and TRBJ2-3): DGGITQSPKYLFRKEGQNVTLSCEQNLNHDAMYWYRQDPGQGLRLIYYSQIVNDFQKGDIAEGYSVSREKKESFPLTVTSAQKNPTAFYLCASSTQVSADTQYFGPGTRLTVL.

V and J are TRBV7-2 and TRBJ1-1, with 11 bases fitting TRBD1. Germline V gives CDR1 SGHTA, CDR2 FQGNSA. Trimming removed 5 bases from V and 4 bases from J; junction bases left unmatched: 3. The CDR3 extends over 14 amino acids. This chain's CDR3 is CASSGQGAGTEAFF. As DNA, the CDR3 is TGTGCCAGCAGCGGACAGGGGGCGGGCACTGAAGCTTTCTTT.

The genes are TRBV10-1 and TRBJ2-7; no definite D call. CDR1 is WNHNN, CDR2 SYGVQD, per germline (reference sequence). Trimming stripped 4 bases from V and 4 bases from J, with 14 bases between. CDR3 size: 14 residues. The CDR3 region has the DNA TGCGCCAGCAGTGGGGTCTCGGACGGTTACGAGCAGTACTTC. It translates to CASSGVSDGYEQYF.

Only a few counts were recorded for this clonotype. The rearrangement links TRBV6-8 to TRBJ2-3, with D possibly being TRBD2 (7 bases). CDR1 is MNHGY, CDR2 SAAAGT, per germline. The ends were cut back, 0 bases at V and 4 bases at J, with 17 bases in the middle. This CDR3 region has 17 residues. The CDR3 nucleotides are TGTGCCAGCAGTTACTCCCTCTCTCGGGGGGCCGCAGATACGCAGTATTTT. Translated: CASSYSLSRGAADTQYF.

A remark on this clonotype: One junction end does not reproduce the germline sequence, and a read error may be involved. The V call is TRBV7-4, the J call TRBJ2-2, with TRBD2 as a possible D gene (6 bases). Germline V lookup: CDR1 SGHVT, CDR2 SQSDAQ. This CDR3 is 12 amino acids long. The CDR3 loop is CACTWTGGELCF. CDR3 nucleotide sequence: TGTGCCTGCACCTGGACCGGCGGGGAGCTTTGTTTT.

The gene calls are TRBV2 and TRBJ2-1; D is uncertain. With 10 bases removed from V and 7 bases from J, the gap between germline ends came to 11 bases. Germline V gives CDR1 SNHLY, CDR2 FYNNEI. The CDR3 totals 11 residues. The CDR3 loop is CAIKRGNEQFF. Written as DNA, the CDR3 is TGTGCCATTAAACGTGGTAATGAGCAGTTCTTC.

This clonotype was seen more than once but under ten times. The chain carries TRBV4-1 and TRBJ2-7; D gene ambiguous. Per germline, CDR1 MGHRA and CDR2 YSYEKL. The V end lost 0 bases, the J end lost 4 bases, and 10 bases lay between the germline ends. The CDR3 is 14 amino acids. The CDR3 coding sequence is TGCGCCAGCAGCCAAGACCAACAGAAGTACGAGCAGTACTTC. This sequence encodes CASSQDQQKYEQYF.

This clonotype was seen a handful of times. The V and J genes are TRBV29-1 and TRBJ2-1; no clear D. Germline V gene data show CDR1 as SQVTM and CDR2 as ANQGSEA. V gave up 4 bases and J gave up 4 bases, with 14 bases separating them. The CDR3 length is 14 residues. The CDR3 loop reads CSVVTDHPYNEQFF. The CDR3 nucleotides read TGCAGCGTTGTAACGGACCACCCGTACAATGAGCAGTTCTTC.

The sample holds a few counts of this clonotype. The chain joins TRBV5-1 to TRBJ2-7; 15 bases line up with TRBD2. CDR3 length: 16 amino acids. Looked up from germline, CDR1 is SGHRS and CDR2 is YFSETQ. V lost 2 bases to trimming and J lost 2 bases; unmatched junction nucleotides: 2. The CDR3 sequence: CASSFGLAGGPYEQYF. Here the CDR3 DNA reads TGCGCCAGCAGCTTCGGACTAGCGGGGGGGCCCTACGAGCAGTACTTC.

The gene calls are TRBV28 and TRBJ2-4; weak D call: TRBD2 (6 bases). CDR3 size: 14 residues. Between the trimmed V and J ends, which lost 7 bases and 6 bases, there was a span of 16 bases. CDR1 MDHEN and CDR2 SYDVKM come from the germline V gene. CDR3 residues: CASTGLGGRNIQYF. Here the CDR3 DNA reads TGTGCCAGCACCGGGTTGGGAGGTCGAAACATTCAGTACTTC.

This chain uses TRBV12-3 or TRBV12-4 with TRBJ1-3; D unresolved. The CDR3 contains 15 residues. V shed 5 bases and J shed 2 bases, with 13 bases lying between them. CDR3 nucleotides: TGTGCCAGCAGTCCCCCCACGGGGACTGGAAACACCATATATTTT. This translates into CASSPPTGTGNTIYF.